This T cell receptor (beta chain) appears in the sequencing data of a study of T cells after yellow fever vaccination. At the level of the study: SMART-Seq v4 Ultra Low Input served to prepare low-cell-number fractions. Study findings and constraints: Clonotype sharing between CD4 and CD8 compartments was small. The presence of abundant clonotypes contaminating from the bulk population was possible in FACS-sorted repertoires.

TCR cDNA, made by 5'RACE template switching, carried an added universal primer site and UMIs. One entry per CDR3 protein results from TCRdb running MiXCR on the 5' RACE reads. The sample lists around 590,000 distinct CDR3 sequences; about 12% were seen once. The ends were cut back, 1 base at V and 6 bases at J, with 20 bases in the middle. Germline-derived CDR1 and CDR2 are LGHNA and YSLEER. This CDR3 comprises 17 residues. A word on this clonotype: The antigen is not known.

The J gene is TRBJ2-3, the V gene TRBV4-3; D tentatively fits TRBD1 or TRBD2 (5 bases each). The sequence was obtained from a man between 25 and 39 years old who received the YFV17D yellow fever vaccine. Sequenced material: PBMCs, taken on the day of the yellow fever booster vaccination. CDR3 DNA: TGCGCCAGCAGCCAAGGGTCCAAAGGGACCCCGCTGGATACGCAGTATTTT. This gives the protein CASSQGSKGTPLDTQYF.